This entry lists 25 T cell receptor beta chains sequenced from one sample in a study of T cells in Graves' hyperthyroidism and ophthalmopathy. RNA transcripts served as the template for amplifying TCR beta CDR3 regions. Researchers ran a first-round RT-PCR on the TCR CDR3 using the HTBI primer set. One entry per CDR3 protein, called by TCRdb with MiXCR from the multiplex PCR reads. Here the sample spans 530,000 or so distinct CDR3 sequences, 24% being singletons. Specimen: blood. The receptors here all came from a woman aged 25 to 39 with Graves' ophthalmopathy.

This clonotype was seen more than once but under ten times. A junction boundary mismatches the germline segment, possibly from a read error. CDR3 sequence reads: CAASRDGAFSGANVLTF. The CDR3 bases are TGTGCCGCCAGCAGAGATGGGGCTTTCTCTGGGGCCAACGTCCTGACTTTC. This chain links TRBV15 with TRBJ2-6, with a possible D match to TRBD1 (5 bases). This CDR3 spans 17 amino acids. Germline V gives CDR1 LNHNV, CDR2 YYDKDF (reference sequence).

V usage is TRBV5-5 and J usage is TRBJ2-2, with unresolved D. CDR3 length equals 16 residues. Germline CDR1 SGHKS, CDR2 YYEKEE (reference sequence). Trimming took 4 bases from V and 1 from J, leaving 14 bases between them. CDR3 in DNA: TGTGCCAGCAGCCCGGCCCGTTCTTGGAACACCGGGGAGCTGTTTTTT. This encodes CASSPARSWNTGELFF.

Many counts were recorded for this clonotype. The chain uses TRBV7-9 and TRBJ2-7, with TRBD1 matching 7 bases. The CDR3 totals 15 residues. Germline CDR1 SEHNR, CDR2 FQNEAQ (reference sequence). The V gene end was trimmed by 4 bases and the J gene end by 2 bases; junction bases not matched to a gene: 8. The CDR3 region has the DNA TGTGCCAGCAGCTCAGACACAGGGGATCCCTACGAGCAGTACTTC. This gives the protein CASSSDTGDPYEQYF.

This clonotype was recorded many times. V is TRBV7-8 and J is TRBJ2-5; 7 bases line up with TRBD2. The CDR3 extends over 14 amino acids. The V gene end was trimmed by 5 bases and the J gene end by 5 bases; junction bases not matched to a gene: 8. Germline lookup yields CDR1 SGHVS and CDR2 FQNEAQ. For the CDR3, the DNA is TGTGCCAGCAGCAGATTGAGGCGGGGGGAGACCCAGTACTTC. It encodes CASSRLRRGETQYF. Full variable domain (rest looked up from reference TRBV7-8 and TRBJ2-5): GAGVSQSPRYKVAKRGQDVALRCDPISGHVSLFWYQQALGQGPEFLTYFQNEAQLDKSGLPSDRFFAERPEGSVSTLKIQRTQQEDSAVYLCASSRLRRGETQYFGPGTRLLVL.

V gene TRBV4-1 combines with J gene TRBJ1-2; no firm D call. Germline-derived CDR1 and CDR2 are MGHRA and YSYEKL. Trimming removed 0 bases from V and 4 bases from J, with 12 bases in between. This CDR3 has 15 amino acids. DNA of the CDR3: TGCGCCAGCAGCCAAGACTCGCTGGGTTCCTATGGCTACACCTTC. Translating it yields CASSQDSLGSYGYTF.

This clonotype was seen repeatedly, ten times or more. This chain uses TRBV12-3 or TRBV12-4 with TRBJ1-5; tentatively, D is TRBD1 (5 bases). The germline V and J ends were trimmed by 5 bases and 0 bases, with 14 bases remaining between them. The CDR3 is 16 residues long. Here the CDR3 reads CASSARGPYSNQPQHF. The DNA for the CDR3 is TGTGCCAGCAGTGCAAGGGGCCCCTATAGCAATCAGCCCCAGCATTTT.

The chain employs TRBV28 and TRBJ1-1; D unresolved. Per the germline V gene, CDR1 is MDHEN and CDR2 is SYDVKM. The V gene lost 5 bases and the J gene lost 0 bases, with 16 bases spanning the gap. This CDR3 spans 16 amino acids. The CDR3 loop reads CASSPLLFDVNTEAFF. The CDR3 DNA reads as TGTGCCAGCAGTCCCCTATTATTTGACGTGAACACTGAAGCTTTCTTT.

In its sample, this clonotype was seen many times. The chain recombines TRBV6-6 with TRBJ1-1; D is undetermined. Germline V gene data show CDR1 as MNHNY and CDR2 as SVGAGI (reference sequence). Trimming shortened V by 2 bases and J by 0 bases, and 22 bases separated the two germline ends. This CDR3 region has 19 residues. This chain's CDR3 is CASSYPNPSNGPMNTEAFF. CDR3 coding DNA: TGTGCCAGCAGTTACCCGAATCCTTCGAACGGGCCCATGAACACTGAAGCTTTCTTT.

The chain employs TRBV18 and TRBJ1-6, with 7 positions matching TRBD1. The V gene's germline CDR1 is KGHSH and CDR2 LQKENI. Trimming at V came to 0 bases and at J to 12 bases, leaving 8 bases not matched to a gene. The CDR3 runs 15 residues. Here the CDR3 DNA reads TGTGCCAGCTCACCACCTAGAGACAGGGAGGAACCCCTCCACTTT. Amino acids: CASSPPRDREEPLHF.

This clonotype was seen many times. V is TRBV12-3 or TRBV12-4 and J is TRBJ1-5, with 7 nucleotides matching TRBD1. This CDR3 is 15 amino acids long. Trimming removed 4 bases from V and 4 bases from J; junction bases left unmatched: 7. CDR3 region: CASSSGQEGNQPQHF. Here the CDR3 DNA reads TGTGCCAGCAGTTCAGGACAGGAGGGTAATCAGCCCCAGCATTTT.

The CDR3 bases are TGTGCCAGCAGAACCACAGGGCCGGGCTCCTACGAGCAGTACTTC. It specifies CASRTTGPGSYEQYF. V gene TRBV28 combines with J gene TRBJ2-7, with D perhaps matching TRBD1 (6 bases). Germline loops: CDR1 MDHEN, CDR2 SYDVKM. The CDR3 contains 15 residues. V lost 6 bases, J lost 0 bases, and 15 bases lay in between.

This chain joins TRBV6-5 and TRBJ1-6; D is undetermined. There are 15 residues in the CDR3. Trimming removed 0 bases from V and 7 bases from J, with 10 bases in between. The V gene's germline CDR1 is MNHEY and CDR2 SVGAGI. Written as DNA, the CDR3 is TGTGCCAGCAGTTACTCGACGGGTGAAAATTCACCCCTCCACTTT. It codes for CASSYSTGENSPLHF.

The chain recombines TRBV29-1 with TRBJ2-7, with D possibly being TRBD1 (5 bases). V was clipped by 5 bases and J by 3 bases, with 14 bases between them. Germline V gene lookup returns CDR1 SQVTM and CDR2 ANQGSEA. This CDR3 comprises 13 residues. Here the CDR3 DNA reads TGCAGCGTTTGTACAGGCGATTTCTACGAGCAGTACTTC. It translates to CSVCTGDFYEQYF.

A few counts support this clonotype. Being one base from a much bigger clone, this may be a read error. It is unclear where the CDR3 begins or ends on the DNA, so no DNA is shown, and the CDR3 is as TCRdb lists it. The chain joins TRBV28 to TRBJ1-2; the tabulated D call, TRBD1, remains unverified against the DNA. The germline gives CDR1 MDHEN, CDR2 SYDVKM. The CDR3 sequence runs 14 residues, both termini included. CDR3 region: CANSSSGQLYGYTF.

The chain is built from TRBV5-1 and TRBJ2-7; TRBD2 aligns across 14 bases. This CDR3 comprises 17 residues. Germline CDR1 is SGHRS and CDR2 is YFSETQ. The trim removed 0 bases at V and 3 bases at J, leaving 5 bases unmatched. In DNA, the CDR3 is TGCGCCAGCAGCTTGGAGGGACTAGCGGGGGCCTACTACGAGCAGTACTTC. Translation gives CASSLEGLAGAYYEQYF.

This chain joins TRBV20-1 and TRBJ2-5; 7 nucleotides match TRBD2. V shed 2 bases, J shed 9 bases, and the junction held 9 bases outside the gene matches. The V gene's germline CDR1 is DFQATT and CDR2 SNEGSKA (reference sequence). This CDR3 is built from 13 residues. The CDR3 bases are TGCAGTGCTAGACGGGAGGAGGTTTCGGCCCAGTACTTC. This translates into CSARREEVSAQYF.

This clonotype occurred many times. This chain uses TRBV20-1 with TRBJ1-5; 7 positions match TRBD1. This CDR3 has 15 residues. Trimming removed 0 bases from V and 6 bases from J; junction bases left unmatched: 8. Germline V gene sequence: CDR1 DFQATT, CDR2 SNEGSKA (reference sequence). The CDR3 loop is CSARDPEQGVQPQHF. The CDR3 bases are TGCAGTGCTAGAGATCCGGAGCAGGGGGTTCAGCCCCAGCATTTT.

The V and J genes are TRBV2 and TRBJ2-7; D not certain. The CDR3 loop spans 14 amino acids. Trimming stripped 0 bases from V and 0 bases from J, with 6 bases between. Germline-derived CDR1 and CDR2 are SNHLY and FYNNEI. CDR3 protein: CASSEANSSYEQYF. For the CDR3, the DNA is TGTGCCAGCAGTGAAGCCAACAGCTCCTACGAGCAGTACTTC.

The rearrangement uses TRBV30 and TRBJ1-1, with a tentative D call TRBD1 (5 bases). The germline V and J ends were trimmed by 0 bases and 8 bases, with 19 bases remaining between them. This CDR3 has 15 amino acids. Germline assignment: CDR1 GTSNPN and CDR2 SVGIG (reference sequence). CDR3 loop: CAWSVGDFLQSEAFF. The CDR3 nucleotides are TGTGCCTGGAGTGTCGGGGACTTTCTACAGTCCGAAGCTTTCTTT.

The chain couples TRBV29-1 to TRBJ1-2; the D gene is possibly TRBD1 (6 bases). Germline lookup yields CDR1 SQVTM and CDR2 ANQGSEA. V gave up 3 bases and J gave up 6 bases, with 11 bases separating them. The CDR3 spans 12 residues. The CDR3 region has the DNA TGCAGCGTTGACGCGGGACAAAATGGCTACACCTTC. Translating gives CSVDAGQNGYTF.

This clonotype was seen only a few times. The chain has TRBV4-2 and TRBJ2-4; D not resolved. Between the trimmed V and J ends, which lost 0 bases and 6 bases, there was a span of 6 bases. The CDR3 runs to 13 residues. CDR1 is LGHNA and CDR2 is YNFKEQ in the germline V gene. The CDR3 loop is CASSQEPGNIQYF. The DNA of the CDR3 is TGTGCCAGCAGCCAAGAGCCGGGAAACATTCAGTACTTC.

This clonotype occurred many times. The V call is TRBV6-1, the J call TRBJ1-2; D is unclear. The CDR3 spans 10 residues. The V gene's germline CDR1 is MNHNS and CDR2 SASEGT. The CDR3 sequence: CMSGNYGYTF. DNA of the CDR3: TGTATGAGCGGCAACTATGGCTACACCTTC.

The CDR3 is CASGNRGLQPQHF. The CDR3 coding sequence is TGTGCCAGCGGCAACAGGGGGCTTCAGCCCCAGCATTTT. The V gene is TRBV12-3 or TRBV12-4, the J gene TRBJ1-5; TRBD1 matches 9 bases. The CDR3 has 13 amino acids. The J segment lost 6 bases and the V segment lost 8 bases, leaving 5 bases of the junction unmatched.

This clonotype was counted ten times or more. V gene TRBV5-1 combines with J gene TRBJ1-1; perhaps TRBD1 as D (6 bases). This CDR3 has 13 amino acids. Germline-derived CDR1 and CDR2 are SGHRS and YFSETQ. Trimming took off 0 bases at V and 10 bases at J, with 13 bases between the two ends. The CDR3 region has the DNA TGCGCCAGCAGCTTGGAGATTCGGGGGCTAGCTTTCTTT. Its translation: CASSLEIRGLAFF.

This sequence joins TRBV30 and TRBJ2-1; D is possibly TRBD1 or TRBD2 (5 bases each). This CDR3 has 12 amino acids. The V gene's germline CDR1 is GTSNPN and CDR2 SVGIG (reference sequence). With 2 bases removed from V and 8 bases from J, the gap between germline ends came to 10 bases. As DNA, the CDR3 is TGTGCCTGGAGTCCTCAGGGAGATGAGCAGTTCTTC. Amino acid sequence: CAWSPQGDEQFF.